This T cell receptor beta chain came from a study of blood T cell repertoires in COVID-19. Turning to the study itself: COVID-19 samples collected from the United States, Italy and Spain covered acute and convalescent phases.

How the authors handled the data: The authors estimated nucleated cell counts from reference gene primer amplification. The table came from immunoSEQ multiplex PCR; TCRdb's copy has only in-frame clones and leaves some out. That table is the source of V, J and clone size, and D and trimming were worked out from the DNA. The sample yields roughly 60,000 clones, around 90% seen once. In germline, CDR1 is MNHNY, CDR2 SVGAGI (reference sequence). Trimming took off 7 bases at V and 2 bases at J, with 14 bases between the two ends. This CDR3 has 15 amino acids. The sample comprised peripheral blood. The receptor's source is a man in his fifties or sixties with active COVID-19. This sequence joins TRBV6-6 and TRBJ2-2; D remains unclear. CDR3 loop: CASISTGSNTGELFF. CDR3 sequence (DNA): TGTGCCAGCATCTCGACCGGGTCTAACACCGGGGAGCTGTTTTTT.